What follows are 21 T cell receptor beta chains derived from one specimen sequenced in a study of cytomegalovirus exposure and HLA in healthy donors. Use of 60 Vbeta and 13 Jbeta primers characterized the PCR. Profiled with immunoSEQ multiplex PCR; TCRdb holds only in-frame clones, not every one. The sample gives 150,000 to 200,000 clones, roughly four fifths of which show up once; 4.1% is in the top ten. The specimen was PBMCs. These receptors originate from a man aged 45-65 years in good health and CMV-seropositive.

The chain has TRBV27 and TRBJ2-3; D may be TRBD2 (5 bases). The CDR3 runs 13 residues. CDR1 MNHEY and CDR2 SMNVEV come from the germline V gene (reference sequence). Trimming stripped 5 bases from V and 6 bases from J, with 12 bases between. The CDR3 DNA sequence: TGTGCCAGCAGTCCGACAAGAGGGGATACGCAGTATTTT. Its protein is CASSPTRGDTQYF.

This chain joins TRBV7-2 and TRBJ2-1, with 9 positions matching TRBD2. From germline, CDR1 is SGHTA and CDR2 FQGNSA. The trim removed 1 base at V and 8 bases at J, leaving 12 bases unmatched. The CDR3 has 17 residues. This CDR3 reads CASSLGSWRGGRDEQFF. The CDR3 region has the DNA TGTGCCAGCAGCTTAGGTTCGTGGCGGGGGGGCCGGGATGAGCAGTTCTTC.

The chain combines TRBV4-1 with TRBJ2-1; perhaps TRBD2 as D (6 bases). V was pared by 0 bases and J by 4 bases, with 10 bases between. The CDR3 has 15 residues. CDR1 is MGHRA and CDR2 is YSYEKL in the germline V gene. The DNA of the CDR3 is TGCGCCAGCAGCCAAGAACGGACTACGTACAATGAGCAGTTCTTC. This sequence encodes CASSQERTTYNEQFF.

This chain joins TRBV5-1 and TRBJ1-1; D perhaps matches TRBD1 (5 bases). The V gene's germline CDR1 is SGHRS and CDR2 YFSETQ. The CDR3 has 17 amino acids. V was cut by 3 bases and J by 1 base, with 19 bases left in between. For the CDR3, the DNA is TGCGCCAGCAGCTCGTCTGTCAGGGATTGGGCGAACACTGAAGCTTTCTTT. It yields the protein CASSSSVRDWANTEAFF.

This clone was seen only a few times. V and J are TRBV7-9 and TRBJ1-3; D remains ambiguous. Trimming took 2 bases from V and 0 from J, leaving 8 bases between them. The CDR3 extends over 15 amino acids. Germline V lookup: CDR1 SEHNR, CDR2 FQNEAQ (reference sequence). CDR3 loop: CASSLSRDSGNTIYF. CDR3 coding DNA: TGTGCCAGCAGCTTATCCCGGGACTCTGGAAACACCATATATTTT.

The CDR3 reads CASSVAEGRNEKLFF. CDR3 sequence (DNA): TGTGCCAGCAGCGTAGCGGAGGGTCGTAATGAAAAACTGTTTTTT. This chain joins TRBV9 and TRBJ1-4, with D unresolved. The CDR3 is 15 residues long. Germline V gene lookup returns CDR1 SGDLS and CDR2 YYNGEE. Trimming removed 0 bases at V and 4 bases at J, with 10 bases between.

The gene calls are TRBV5-6 and TRBJ2-7, with 10 bases aligning to TRBD2. Germline V gene sequence: CDR1 SGHDT, CDR2 YYEEEE. This CDR3 contains 18 residues. The J segment lost 6 bases and the V segment lost 3 bases, leaving 18 bases of the junction unmatched. The CDR3 DNA reads TGTGCCAGCAGCTCACCGCTCAGTTGGGGGACTAGCGTCCTCGAGCAGTACTTC. It codes for CASSSPLSWGTSVLEQYF.

The V gene is TRBV28, the J gene TRBJ2-1; D not resolved. The germline CDR1 and CDR2 sequences are MDHEN and SYDVKM. The CDR3 covers 12 residues. Trimming pared 4 bases from V and 9 bases from J, leaving 10 bases between. The CDR3 coding sequence is TGTGCCAGCAGTTCACAGACCGGTGAGCAGTTCTTC. It translates to CASSSQTGEQFF.

The chain couples TRBV4-2 to TRBJ2-7; TRBD2 aligns across 9 bases. This CDR3 comprises 16 residues. The ends lost 4 bases at V and 0 bases at J; junction bases unmatched: 7. Germline V gene sequence: CDR1 LGHNA, CDR2 YNFKEQ. The CDR3 spells CASSPRLAESSYEQYF. The CDR3 DNA sequence: TGTGCCAGCAGCCCCCGACTAGCGGAGAGCTCCTACGAGCAGTACTTC.

This clone came up once. The V and J genes are TRBV9 and TRBJ2-6; maybe TRBD1 (5 bases). Germline V lookup: CDR1 SGDLS, CDR2 YYNGEE. This CDR3 contains 14 residues. V was trimmed by 2 bases and J by 2 bases, leaving 5 bases between them. The CDR3 region has the DNA TGTGCCAGCAGCGTGGACACTGGGGCCAACGTCCTGACTTTC. It codes for CASSVDTGANVLTF.

The rearrangement joins TRBV30 to TRBJ2-2, with D perhaps TRBD2 (5 bases). The V end lost 7 bases, the J end lost 4 bases, and 19 bases lay between the germline ends. CDR1 is GTSNPN and CDR2 is SVGIG in the germline V gene (reference sequence). CDR3 length: 15 amino acids. CDR3 sequence: CASPPKGRGTGELFF. For the CDR3, the DNA is TGTGCCTCCCCCCCGAAAGGGAGAGGCACCGGGGAGCTGTTTTTT.

The chain joins TRBV7-6 to TRBJ2-1, with 12 bases identical to TRBD2. J was trimmed by 6 bases and V by 1 base; bases with no gene match: 7. The CDR3 length is 17 residues. From germline, CDR1 is SGHVS and CDR2 FNYEAQ. The CDR3 reads CASSLEPSGGASNEQFF. In DNA, the CDR3 is TGTGCCAGCAGCTTAGAGCCTAGCGGGGGGGCAAGCAATGAGCAGTTCTTC.

The rearrangement uses TRBV30 and TRBJ1-1; the D gene is possibly TRBD1 (5 bases). V gave up 3 bases and J gave up 1 base, with 6 bases separating them. Germline CDR1 GTSNPN, CDR2 SVGIG (reference sequence). The CDR3 sequence is 12 residues long. The DNA for the CDR3 is TGTGCCTGGAGAGACAGGAACACTGAAGCTTTCTTT. Its protein product is CAWRDRNTEAFF.

This clone was detected a few times. The CDR3 loop is CASSMDGLEQYF. The CDR3 DNA follows: TGTGCCAGCAGCATGGACGGTCTCGAGCAGTACTTC. The genes are TRBV5-6 and TRBJ2-7; D call uncertain. The V end lost 4 bases, the J end lost 6 bases, and 11 bases lay between the germline ends. The CDR3 loop spans 12 amino acids. The germline gives CDR1 SGHDT, CDR2 YYEEEE.

V usage is TRBV30 and J usage is TRBJ2-7; D is possibly TRBD2 (5 bases). The germline CDR1 and CDR2 sequences are GTSNPN and SVGIG (reference sequence). The CDR3 is made up of 15 amino acids. Trimming left V 2 bases short and J 3 bases short, with 17 bases between. In nucleotides, the CDR3 is TGTGCCTGGAGTACCGGACTCAATTCCCTCTACGAGCAGTACTTC. This encodes CAWSTGLNSLYEQYF.

Of note for this clone: The junction and the germline gene differ at one end; a read error may be behind it. The rearrangement links TRBV30 to TRBJ2-7; D is unresolved. In germline, CDR1 is GTSNPN, CDR2 SVGIG (reference sequence). The CDR3 runs to 12 residues. This CDR3 is CAWSVTNYGQYF. CDR3 nucleotide sequence: TGTGCCTGGAGTGTAACCAACTACGGGCAGTACTTC. Using reference TRBV30 and TRBJ2-7 for the parts outside the CDR3, the full variable domain is SQTIHQWPATLVQPVGSPLSLECTVEGTSNPNLYWYRQAAGRGLQLLFYSVGIGQISSEVPQNLSASRPQDRQFILSSKKLLLSDSGFYLCAWSVTNYGQYFGPGTRLTVT.

The chain carries TRBV19 and TRBJ1-1; a possible D gene is TRBD1 (6 bases). The CDR3 extends over 15 amino acids. The V and J ends lost 1 base and 4 bases respectively, with 13 bases between them. Germline-derived CDR1 and CDR2 are LNHDA and SQIVND (reference sequence). The CDR3 protein is CASSIGTQGTTEAFF. The CDR3 bases are TGTGCCAGTAGTATAGGGACACAGGGCACCACTGAAGCTTTCTTT.

V and J are TRBV27 and TRBJ2-3; 7 bases match TRBD1. V lost 7 bases to trimming and J lost 4 bases; unmatched junction nucleotides: 11. The length of the CDR3 is 15 residues. CDR1 and CDR2 from the germline V gene are MNHEY and SMNVEV (reference sequence). CDR3 sequence (DNA): TGTGCCAGCAACTTCTTCACAGGGGAGCCAGATACGCAGTATTTT. As protein: CASNFFTGEPDTQYF.

The chain has TRBV19 and TRBJ2-1; the match to TRBD2 covers 10 bases. The trim removed 5 bases at V and 8 bases at J, leaving 9 bases unmatched. This CDR3 has 15 residues. The V gene's germline CDR1 is LNHDA and CDR2 SQIVND (reference sequence). CDR3 nucleotide sequence: TGTGCCAGTAGTTCGGCTAGCGGGGGCCCTCATGAGCAGTTCTTC. Translating it yields CASSSASGGPHEQFF.

This clone was found a few times. The CDR3 region is CASSRTSGGSLGNYEQYF. CDR3 nucleotide sequence: TGCGCCAGCAGCCGGACTAGCGGGGGTTCCTTGGGTAACTACGAGCAGTACTTC. This chain links TRBV5-1 with TRBJ2-7; 13 bases agree with TRBD2. Looked up from germline, CDR1 is SGHRS and CDR2 is YFSETQ. The CDR3 sequence is 18 residues long. V gave up 4 bases and J gave up 3 bases; unmatched junction bases: 13.

A few counts support this clone. The chain joins TRBV27 to TRBJ1-2, with a weak D call TRBD1 (5 bases). Trimming stripped 4 bases from V and 4 bases from J, with 10 bases between. Germline V gene sequence: CDR1 MNHEY, CDR2 SMNVEV (reference sequence). The CDR3 spans 13 residues. In DNA, the CDR3 is TGTGCCAGCAGTTCCGACAGAGGCTATGGCTACACCTTC. This codes for CASSSDRGYGYTF.